This is a list of T cell receptor beta chains from one sample in a study of Graves' ophthalmopathy and Graves' hyperthyroidism. One entry per CDR3 protein results from TCRdb running MiXCR on the multiplex PCR reads. Seen here are about 480,000 distinct CDR3 sequences, approximately 15% observed once, and the top ten hold 8% to 10%. The sample consisted of blood. These receptors were collected from a woman aged 25 to 39 with Graves' ophthalmopathy. Each CDR3 is given with its conserved first and last residue. D genes are given only for firm matches. A row's size may be missing; if present it is once, few, many or a size class.

J | size | V | D | DNA | CDR3
TRBJ1-5 | many | TRBV27 | NA | TGTGCCAGCAGTTCCGCCGGGACATTACGCTATAGCAATCAGCCCCAGCATTTT | CASSSAGTLRYSNQPQHF
TRBJ2-2 | NA | TRBV12-3/TRBV12-4 | TRBD1 | TGTGCCAGCAGGGAAGACAGGGCGAACACCGGGGAGCTGTTTTTT | CASREDRANTGELFF
TRBJ2-7 | many | TRBV19 | NA | TGTGCCAGTATAGCAACCGACGGGACCTACGAGCAGTACTTC | CASIATDGTYEQYF
TRBJ1-5 | many | TRBV10-2 | NA | TGCGCCAGCAGTGACCCCGGGCCCTCTGGCAATCAGCCCCAGCATTTT | CASSDPGPSGNQPQHF
TRBJ1-3 | few | TRBV30 | NA | TGTGCCTGCACCCGGGGTCGCCCACTCTCTGGAAACACCATATATTTT | CACTRGRPLSGNTIYF
TRBJ1-5 | many | TRBV6-1 | NA | TGTGCCAGCGCCTCGGACCCATATAGCAATCAGCCCCAGCATTTT | CASASDPYSNQPQHF
TRBJ2-5 | few | TRBV10-3 | NA | TGTGCCATCAGTGGGCGGGTGGACCAAGAGACCCAGTACTTC | CAISGRVDQETQYF
TRBJ2-3 | few | TRBV13 | TRBD1 | TGTGCCAGCAGCCCCGTCGTCCGGGACAGGGAGTCAGATACGCAGTATTTT | CASSPVVRDRESDTQYF
TRBJ2-2 | many | TRBV24-1 | NA | TGTGCCACCAGTGATCGGACAGCTAGCGGGGAGCTGTTTTTT | CATSDRTASGELFF
TRBJ2-2 | many | TRBV6-2/TRBV6-3 | NA | TGTGCCAGCAGCGGCGTTGCTAGCGCGGCCGGGGAGCTGTTTTTT | CASSGVASAAGELFF